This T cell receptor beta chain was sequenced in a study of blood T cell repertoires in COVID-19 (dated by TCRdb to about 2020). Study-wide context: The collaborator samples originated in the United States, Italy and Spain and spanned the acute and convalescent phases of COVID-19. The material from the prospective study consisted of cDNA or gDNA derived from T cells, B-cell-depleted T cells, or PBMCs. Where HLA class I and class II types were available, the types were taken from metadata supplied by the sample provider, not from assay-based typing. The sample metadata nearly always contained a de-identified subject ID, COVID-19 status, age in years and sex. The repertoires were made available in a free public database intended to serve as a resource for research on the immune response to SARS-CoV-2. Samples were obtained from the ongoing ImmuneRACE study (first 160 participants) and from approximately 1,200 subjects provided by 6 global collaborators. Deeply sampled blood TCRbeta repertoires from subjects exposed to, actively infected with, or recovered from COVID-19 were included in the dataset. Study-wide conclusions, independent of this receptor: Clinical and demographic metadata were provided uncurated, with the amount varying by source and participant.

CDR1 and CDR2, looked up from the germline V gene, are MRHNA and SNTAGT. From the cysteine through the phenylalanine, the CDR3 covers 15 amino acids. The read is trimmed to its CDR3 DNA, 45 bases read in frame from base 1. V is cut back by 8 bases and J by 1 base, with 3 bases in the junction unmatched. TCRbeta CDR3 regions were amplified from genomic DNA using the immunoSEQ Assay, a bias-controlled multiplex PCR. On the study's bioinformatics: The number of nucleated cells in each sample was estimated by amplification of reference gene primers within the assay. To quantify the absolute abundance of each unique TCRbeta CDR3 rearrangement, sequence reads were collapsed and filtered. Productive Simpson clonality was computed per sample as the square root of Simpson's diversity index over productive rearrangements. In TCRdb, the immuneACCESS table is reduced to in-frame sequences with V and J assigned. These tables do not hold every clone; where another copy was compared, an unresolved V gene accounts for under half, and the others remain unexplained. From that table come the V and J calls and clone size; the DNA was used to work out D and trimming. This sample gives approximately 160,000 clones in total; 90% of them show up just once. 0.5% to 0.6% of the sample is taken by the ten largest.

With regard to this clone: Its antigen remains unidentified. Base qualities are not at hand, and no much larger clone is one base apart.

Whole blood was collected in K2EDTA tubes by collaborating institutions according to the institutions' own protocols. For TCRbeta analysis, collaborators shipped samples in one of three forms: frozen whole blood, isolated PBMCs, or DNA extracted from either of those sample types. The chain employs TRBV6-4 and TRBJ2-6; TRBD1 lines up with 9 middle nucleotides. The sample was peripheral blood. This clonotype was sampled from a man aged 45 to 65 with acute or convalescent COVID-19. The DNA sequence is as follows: TGTGCCAGCCACAGGGGGCAGTCTGGGGCCAACGTCCTGACTTTC. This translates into CASHRGQSGANVLTF.